This T cell receptor (beta chain) was obtained from a study of CD8 T cells in Susac syndrome. Study context: Among the sequenced Susac syndrome patients, about six had active disease while 8 or 9 were in remission. Treatment status at blood draw for the Susac syndrome patients was therapy-naive, corticosteroids, or intravenous immunoglobulin alone.

V lost 4 bases and J 5 bases, leaving 11 bases between the germline ends. Per the germline V gene, CDR1 is SQVTM and CDR2 is ANQGSEA. This CDR3 spans 12 amino acids. Reverse transcription used about 0.45 to 1 ug RNA and random hexamers. TCRdb itself ran the immunoSEQ multiplex PCR reads through MiXCR, one entry per CDR3 protein. The table includes around 200,000 distinct CDR3 sequences, over 90% detected once. The specimen sequenced was CD4+ T cells from PBMCs. The rearrangement joins TRBV29-1 to TRBJ2-5; D might be TRBD2 (6 bases). This TCR was sampled from a human donor with Susac syndrome. The CDR3 reads CSVAPGEETQYF. The CDR3 DNA reads as TGCAGCGTTGCTCCGGGGGAGGAGACCCAGTACTTC.